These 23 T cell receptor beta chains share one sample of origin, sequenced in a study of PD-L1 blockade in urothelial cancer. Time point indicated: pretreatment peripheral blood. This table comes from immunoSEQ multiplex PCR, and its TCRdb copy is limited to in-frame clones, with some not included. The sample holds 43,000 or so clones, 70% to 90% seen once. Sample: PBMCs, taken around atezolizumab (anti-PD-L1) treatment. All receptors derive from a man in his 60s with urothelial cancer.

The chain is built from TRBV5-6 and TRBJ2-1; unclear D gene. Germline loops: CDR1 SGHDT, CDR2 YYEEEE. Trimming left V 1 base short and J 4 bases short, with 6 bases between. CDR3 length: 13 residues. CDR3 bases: TGTGCCAGCAGCTTGTCTATATACAATGAGCAGTTCTTC. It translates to CASSLSIYNEQFF.

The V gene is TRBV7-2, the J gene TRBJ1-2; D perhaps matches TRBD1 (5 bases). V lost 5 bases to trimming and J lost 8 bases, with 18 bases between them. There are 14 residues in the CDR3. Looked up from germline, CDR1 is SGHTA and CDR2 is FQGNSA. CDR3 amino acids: CASSQTYGGDGYTF. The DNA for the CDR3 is TGTGCCAGCAGCCAAACCTACGGGGGGGACGGCTACACCTTC.

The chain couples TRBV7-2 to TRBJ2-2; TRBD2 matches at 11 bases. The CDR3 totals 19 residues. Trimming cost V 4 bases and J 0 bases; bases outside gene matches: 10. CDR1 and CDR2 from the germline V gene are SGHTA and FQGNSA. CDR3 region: CASSWKGLAGVSNTGELFF. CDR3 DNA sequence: TGTGCCAGCAGCTGGAAAGGACTAGCGGGCGTTTCGAACACCGGGGAGCTGTTTTTT.

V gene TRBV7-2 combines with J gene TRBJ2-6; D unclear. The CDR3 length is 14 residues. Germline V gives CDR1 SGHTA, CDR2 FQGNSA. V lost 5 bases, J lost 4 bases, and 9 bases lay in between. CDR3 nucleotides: TGTGCCAGCAGCCTAAACCCGGGGGCCAACGTCCTGACTTTC. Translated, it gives CASSLNPGANVLTF.

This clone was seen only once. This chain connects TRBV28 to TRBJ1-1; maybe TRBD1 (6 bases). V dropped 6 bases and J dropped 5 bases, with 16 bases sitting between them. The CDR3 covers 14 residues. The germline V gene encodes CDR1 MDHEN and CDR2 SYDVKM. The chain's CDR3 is CASSRGRGYTEAFF. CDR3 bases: TGTGCCAGCAGCCGGGGCAGGGGATATACTGAAGCTTTCTTT.

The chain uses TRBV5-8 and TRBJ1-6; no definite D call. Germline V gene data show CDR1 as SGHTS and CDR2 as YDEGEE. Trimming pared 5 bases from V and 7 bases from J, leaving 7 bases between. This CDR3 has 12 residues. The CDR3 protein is CASSSENSPLHF. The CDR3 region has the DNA TGTGCCAGCAGTTCAGAAAATTCACCCCTCCACTTT.

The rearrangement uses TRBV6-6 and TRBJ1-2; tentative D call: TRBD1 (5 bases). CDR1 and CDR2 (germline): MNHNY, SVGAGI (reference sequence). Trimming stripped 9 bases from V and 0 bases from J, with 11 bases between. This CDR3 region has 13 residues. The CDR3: CASRGPTNYGYTF. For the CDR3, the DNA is TGTGCCAGTAGGGGTCCTACTAACTATGGCTACACCTTC.

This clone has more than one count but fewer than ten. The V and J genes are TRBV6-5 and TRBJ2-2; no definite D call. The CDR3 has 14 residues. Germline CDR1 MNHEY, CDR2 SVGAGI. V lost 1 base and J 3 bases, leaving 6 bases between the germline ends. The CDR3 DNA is TGTGCCAGCAGTTACTTTAGTTACACCGGGGAGCTGTTTTTT. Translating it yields CASSYFSYTGELFF.

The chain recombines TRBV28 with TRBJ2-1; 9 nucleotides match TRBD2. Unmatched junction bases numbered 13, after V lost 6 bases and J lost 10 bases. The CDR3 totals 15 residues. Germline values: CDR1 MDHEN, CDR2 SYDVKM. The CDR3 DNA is TGTGCCAGCAGGCCAGGCCTAGCGGGGCGTGGAGAGCAGTTCTTC. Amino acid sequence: CASRPGLAGRGEQFF.

CDR3 DNA sequence: TGTGCCAGCAGCTTGGCGACACAGAACACTGAAGCTTTCTTT. Translated: CASSLATQNTEAFF. V gene TRBV5-5 combines with J gene TRBJ1-1; no definite D call. The CDR3 sequence is 14 residues long. Germline assignment: CDR1 SGHKS and CDR2 YYEKEE (reference sequence). Trimming removed 0 bases at V and 1 base at J, with 7 bases between.

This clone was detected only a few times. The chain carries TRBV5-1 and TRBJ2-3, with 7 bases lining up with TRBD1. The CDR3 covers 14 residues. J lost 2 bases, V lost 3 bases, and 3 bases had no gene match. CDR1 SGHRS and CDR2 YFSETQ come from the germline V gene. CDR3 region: CASSYDRATDTQYF. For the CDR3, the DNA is TGCGCCAGCAGCTACGACAGGGCCACAGATACGCAGTATTTT.

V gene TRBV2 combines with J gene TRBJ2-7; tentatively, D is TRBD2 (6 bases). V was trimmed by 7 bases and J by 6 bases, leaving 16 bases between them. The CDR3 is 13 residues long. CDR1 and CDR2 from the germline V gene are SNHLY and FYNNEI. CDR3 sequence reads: CASTEGLVSEQYF. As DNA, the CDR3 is TGTGCCAGCACGGAGGGGCTTGTGAGCGAGCAGTACTTC.

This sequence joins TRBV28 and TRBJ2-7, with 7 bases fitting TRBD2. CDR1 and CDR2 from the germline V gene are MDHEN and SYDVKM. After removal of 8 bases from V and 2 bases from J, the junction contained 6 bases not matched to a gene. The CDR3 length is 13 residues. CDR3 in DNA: TGTGCCAGCCTTTCCCGGGGGGCCTACGAGCAGTACTTC. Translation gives CASLSRGAYEQYF.

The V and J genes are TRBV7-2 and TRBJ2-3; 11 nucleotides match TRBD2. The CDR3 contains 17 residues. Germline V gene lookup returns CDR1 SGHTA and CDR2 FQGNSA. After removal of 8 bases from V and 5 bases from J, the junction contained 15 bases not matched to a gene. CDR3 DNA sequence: TGTGCCAGCGGTAGGGGGACTAGCGGCAGTTATGGAGATACGCAGTATTTT. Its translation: CASGRGTSGSYGDTQYF.

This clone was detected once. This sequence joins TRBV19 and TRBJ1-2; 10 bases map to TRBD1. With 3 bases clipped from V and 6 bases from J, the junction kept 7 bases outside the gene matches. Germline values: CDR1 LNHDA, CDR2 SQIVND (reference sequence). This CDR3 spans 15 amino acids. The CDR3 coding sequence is TGTGCCAGTAGTATCTTGACAGGGGGCGCTAATGGCTACACCTTC. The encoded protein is CASSILTGGANGYTF. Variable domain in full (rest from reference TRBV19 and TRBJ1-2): DGGITQSPKYLFRKEGQNVTLSCEQNLNHDAMYWYRQDPGQGLRLIYYSQIVNDFQKGDIAEGYSVSREKKESFPLTVTSAQKNPTAFYLCASSILTGGANGYTFGSGTRLTVV.

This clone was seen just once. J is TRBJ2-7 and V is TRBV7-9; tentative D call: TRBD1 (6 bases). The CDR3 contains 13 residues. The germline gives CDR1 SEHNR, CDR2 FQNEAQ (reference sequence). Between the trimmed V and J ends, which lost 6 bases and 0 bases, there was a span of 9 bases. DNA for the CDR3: TGTGCCAGCAGTACAGGGATCTCCTACGAGCAGTACTTC. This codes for CASSTGISYEQYF.

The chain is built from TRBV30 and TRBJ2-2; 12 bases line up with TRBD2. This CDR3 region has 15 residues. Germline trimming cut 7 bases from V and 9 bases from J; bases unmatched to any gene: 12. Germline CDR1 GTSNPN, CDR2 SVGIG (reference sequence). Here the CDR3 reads CASLKTSGSRWELFF. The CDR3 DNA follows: TGTGCCTCCCTAAAGACTAGCGGGAGCCGGTGGGAGCTGTTTTTT.

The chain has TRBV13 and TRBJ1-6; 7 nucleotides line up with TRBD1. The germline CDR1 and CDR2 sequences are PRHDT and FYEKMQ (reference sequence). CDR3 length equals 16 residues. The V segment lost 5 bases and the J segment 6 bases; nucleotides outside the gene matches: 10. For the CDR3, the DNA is TGTGCCAGCAGCGAAACCGGGACAGCCTTTAATTCACCCCTCCACTTT. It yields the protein CASSETGTAFNSPLHF.

CDR3 DNA sequence: TGTGCCAGCAGTTTCCGGGGTATAGGGTCCTACACCTTC. Translating gives CASSFRGIGSYTF. V usage is TRBV28 and J usage is TRBJ1-2; D is unresolved. Trimming shortened V by 3 bases and J by 10 bases, and 15 bases separated the two germline ends. The CDR3 loop spans 13 amino acids. CDR1 MDHEN and CDR2 SYDVKM come from the germline V gene.

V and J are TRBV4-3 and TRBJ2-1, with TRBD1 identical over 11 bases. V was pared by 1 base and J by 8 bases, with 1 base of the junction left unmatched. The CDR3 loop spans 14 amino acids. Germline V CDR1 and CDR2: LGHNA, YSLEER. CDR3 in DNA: TGCGCCAGCAGCCAAGGGACAGGGGGCTATGAGCAGTTCTTC. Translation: CASSQGTGGYEQFF.

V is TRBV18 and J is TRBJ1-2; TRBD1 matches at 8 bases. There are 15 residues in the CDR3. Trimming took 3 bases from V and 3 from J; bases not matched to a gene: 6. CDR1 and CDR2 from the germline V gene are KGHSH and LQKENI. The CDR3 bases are TGTGCCAGCTCACCGTCACAGGGGGAGGACTATGGCTACACCTTC. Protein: CASSPSQGEDYGYTF.

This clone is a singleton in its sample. CDR3 in DNA: TGTGCCAGCAGCGGGCCGACGTGGCCCTCCTATAATTCACCCCTCCACTTT. Translating it yields CASSGPTWPSYNSPLHF. The genes are TRBV5-5 and TRBJ1-6, with D unresolved. Germline-derived CDR1 and CDR2 are SGHKS and YYEKEE (reference sequence). The CDR3 covers 17 residues. V was pared by 4 bases and J by 0 bases, with 14 bases between.

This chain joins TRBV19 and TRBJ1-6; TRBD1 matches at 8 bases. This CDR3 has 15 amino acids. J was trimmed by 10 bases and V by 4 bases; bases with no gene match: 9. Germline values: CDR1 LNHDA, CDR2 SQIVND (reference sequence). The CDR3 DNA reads TGTGCCAGTAGTACCCTGACAGGGGACGGGTCACCCCTCCACTTT. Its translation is CASSTLTGDGSPLHF.